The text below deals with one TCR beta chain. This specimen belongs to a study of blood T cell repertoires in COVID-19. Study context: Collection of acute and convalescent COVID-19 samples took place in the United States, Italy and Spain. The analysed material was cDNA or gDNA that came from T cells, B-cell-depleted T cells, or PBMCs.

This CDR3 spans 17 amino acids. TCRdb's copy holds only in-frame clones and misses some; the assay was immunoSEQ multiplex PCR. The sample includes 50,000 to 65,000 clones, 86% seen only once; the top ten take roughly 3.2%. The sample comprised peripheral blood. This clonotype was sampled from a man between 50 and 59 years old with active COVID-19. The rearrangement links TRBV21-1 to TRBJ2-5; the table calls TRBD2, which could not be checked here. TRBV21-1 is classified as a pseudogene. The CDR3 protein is CASSKVIAGTLGETQYF. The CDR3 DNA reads TGTGCCAGCAGCAAAGTGATAGCGGGTACCCTGGGGGAGACCCAGTACTTC.